This is a list of T cell receptor beta chains from one sample in a study of blood T cells in healthy people across ages. MiXCR, run by TCRdb on the 5' RACE reads, gives a single entry per CDR3 protein. The sample lists around 900,000 distinct CDR3 sequences; about 30% were seen once. The sequenced sample consisted of blood. These receptors originate from a woman older than 75 in good health. Each CDR3 is given with its conserved first and last residue. The order of the fields is J gene, V gene, D gene, clone size, CDR3 protein, CDR3 DNA. D genes are given only for firm matches. Size is stated for part of the rows, as once, few or many counts, or as a class when the clone is expanded.

j_gene: TRBJ2-3; v_gene: TRBV10-2; d_gene: TRBD1; abundance: few; CDR3aa: CASSQTGQTQYF; CDR3nt: TGCGCCAGCAGTCAGACAGGGCAAACGCAGTATTTT
j_gene: TRBJ2-5; v_gene: TRBV12-3/TRBV12-4; d_gene: NA; abundance: many; CDR3aa: CASSLVNGGSQYF; CDR3nt: TGTGCCAGCAGTTTAGTTAACGGCGGGTCCCAGTACTTC
j_gene: TRBJ1-2; v_gene: TRBV7-2; d_gene: NA; abundance: many; CDR3aa: CASSLSGATGGGYTF; CDR3nt: TGTGCCAGCAGCTTAAGCGGCGCCACCGGGGGTGGCTACACCTTC
j_gene: TRBJ1-5; v_gene: TRBV6-6; d_gene: TRBD1; abundance: NA; CDR3aa: CASTGGGSQPQHF; CDR3nt: TGTGCCAGCACAGGGGGCGGCAGTCAGCCCCAGCATTTT
j_gene: TRBJ2-1; v_gene: TRBV29-1; d_gene: NA; abundance: many; CDR3aa: CSVEWASHYNEQFF; CDR3nt: TGCAGCGTTGAATGGGCTAGCCACTACAATGAGCAGTTCTTC
j_gene: TRBJ2-5; v_gene: TRBV3-1; d_gene: NA; abundance: few; CDR3aa: CASSQVGGSQEAQYF; CDR3nt: TGTGCCAGCAGCCAAGTCGGGGGTTCCCAAGAGGCCCAGTACTTC
j_gene: TRBJ2-5; v_gene: TRBV7-2; d_gene: NA; abundance: many; CDR3aa: CASSDLRGAGETQYF; CDR3nt: TGTGCCAGCAGCGACCTCCGGGGGGCCGGGGAGACCCAGTACTTC
j_gene: TRBJ2-3; v_gene: TRBV6-1; d_gene: NA; abundance: few; CDR3aa: CASSERHGGGTDTQYF; CDR3nt: TGTGCCAGCAGTGAACGCCACGGCGGGGGCACAGATACGCAGTATTTT
j_gene: TRBJ2-3; v_gene: TRBV12-3/TRBV12-4; d_gene: TRBD2; abundance: many; CDR3aa: CASSLVGLAGITDTQYF; CDR3nt: TGTGCCAGCAGTTTGGTAGGGCTAGCGGGGATCACAGATACGCAGTATTTT
j_gene: TRBJ2-1; v_gene: TRBV12-3/TRBV12-4; d_gene: TRBD1; abundance: many; CDR3aa: CASSGTGHYNEQFF; CDR3nt: TGTGCCAGCTCCGGGACAGGGCACTACAATGAGCAGTTCTTC
j_gene: TRBJ2-5; v_gene: TRBV30; d_gene: TRBD2; abundance: NA; CDR3aa: CAWSLAGGRQETQYF; CDR3nt: TGTGCCTGGAGTTTAGCGGGGGGGCGACAAGAGACCCAGTACTTC
j_gene: TRBJ2-1; v_gene: TRBV6-5; d_gene: TRBD1; abundance: NA; CDR3aa: CANSYGPSARQGSGNEQFF; CDR3nt: TGTGCCAACAGTTACGGTCCCTCCGCGAGACAGGGGTCAGGGAATGAGCAGTTCTTC
j_gene: TRBJ2-7; v_gene: TRBV7-9; d_gene: TRBD1; abundance: many; CDR3aa: CASSLTGGDYEQYF; CDR3nt: TGTGCCAGCAGCTTGACAGGGGGGGACTACGAGCAGTACTTC
j_gene: TRBJ2-4; v_gene: TRBV3-1; d_gene: NA; abundance: many; CDR3aa: CASSLAILGIQYF; CDR3nt: TGTGCCAGCAGCCTCGCCATACTAGGCATTCAGTACTTC
j_gene: TRBJ1-5; v_gene: TRBV6-4; d_gene: NA; abundance: many; CDR3aa: CASSDDSNRNQPQHF; CDR3nt: TGTGCCAGCAGTGACGACTCCAATCGGAATCAGCCCCAGCATTTT
j_gene: TRBJ1-4; v_gene: TRBV28; d_gene: TRBD1; abundance: NA; CDR3aa: CASSPDRSRLFF; CDR3nt: TGTGCCAGCAGCCCGGACAGGTCTCGACTGTTTTTT
j_gene: TRBJ1-2; v_gene: TRBV4-3; d_gene: NA; abundance: many; CDR3aa: CASSHPVTGYTF; CDR3nt: TGCGCCAGCAGCCACCCGGTGACGGGCTACACCTTC
j_gene: TRBJ1-1; v_gene: TRBV5-1; d_gene: NA; abundance: NA; CDR3aa: CASSKRTVTNTEAFF; CDR3nt: TGCGCCAGCAGCAAAAGGACGGTCACAAACACTGAAGCTTTCTTT
j_gene: TRBJ2-3; v_gene: TRBV6-2/TRBV6-3; d_gene: NA; abundance: many; CDR3aa: CASSRQLGLEDTDTQYF; CDR3nt: TGTGCCAGCAGCAGACAACTCGGACTCGAGGACACAGATACGCAGTATTTT
j_gene: TRBJ2-5; v_gene: TRBV6-2/TRBV6-3; d_gene: TRBD2; abundance: many; CDR3aa: CASSTRHSGGARETQYF; CDR3nt: TGTGCCAGCAGTACTCGTCATAGCGGGGGGGCACGAGAGACCCAGTACTTC
j_gene: TRBJ2-7; v_gene: TRBV4-1; d_gene: NA; abundance: NA; CDR3aa: CASSQDKLFEQYF; CDR3nt: TGCGCCAGCAGCCAAGATAAACTGTTTGAGCAGTACTTC
j_gene: TRBJ2-3; v_gene: TRBV6-6; d_gene: TRBD2; abundance: NA; CDR3aa: CASGRALEDTQYF; CDR3nt: TGTGCCAGCGGGAGGGCCCTCGAAGATACGCAGTATTTT
j_gene: TRBJ2-3; v_gene: TRBV5-1; d_gene: TRBD1; abundance: many; CDR3aa: CASSLRTGSDTQYF; CDR3nt: TGCGCCAGCAGCTTGAGGACAGGGTCAGATACGCAGTATTTT
j_gene: TRBJ2-7; v_gene: TRBV7-2; d_gene: NA; abundance: NA; CDR3aa: CASSSQGTGEQYF; CDR3nt: TGTGCCAGCAGTTCCCAGGGTACGGGCGAGCAGTACTTC
j_gene: TRBJ2-7; v_gene: TRBV4-2; d_gene: NA; abundance: NA; CDR3aa: CASSQDLGGTSYEQYF; CDR3nt: TGTGCCAGCAGCCAAGATCTTGGTGGGACCTCCTACGAGCAGTACTTC
j_gene: TRBJ1-2; v_gene: TRBV6-2/TRBV6-3; d_gene: TRBD1; abundance: few; CDR3aa: CASSLNRGMDGYTF; CDR3nt: TGTGCCAGCAGTTTAAACAGGGGAATGGATGGCTACACCTTC
j_gene: TRBJ2-1; v_gene: TRBV5-1; d_gene: NA; abundance: NA; CDR3aa: CASLRSGYNERQFF; CDR3nt: TGCGCCAGCCTTAGGAGCGGCTACAATGAGCGGCAGTTCTTC
j_gene: TRBJ2-7; v_gene: TRBV20-1; d_gene: TRBD1; abundance: NA; CDR3aa: CSAKGGTGIYEQYF; CDR3nt: TGCAGTGCTAAAGGAGGGACAGGGATCTACGAGCAGTACTTC
j_gene: TRBJ2-3; v_gene: TRBV4-2; d_gene: NA; abundance: many; CDR3aa: CASSQDEARGATDTQYF; CDR3nt: TGTGCCAGCAGCCAAGATGAGGCTCGCGGGGCCACAGATACGCAGTATTTT
j_gene: TRBJ2-7; v_gene: TRBV4-2; d_gene: TRBD1; abundance: many; CDR3aa: CASSRGGQGASYEQYF; CDR3nt: TGTGCCAGCAGCCGAGGGGGGCAGGGGGCATCCTACGAGCAGTACTTC
j_gene: TRBJ1-2; v_gene: TRBV5-5; d_gene: NA; abundance: few; CDR3aa: CAGSLVGGGYTF; CDR3nt: TGTGCCGGCAGCTTGGTAGGGGGTGGCTACACCTTC
j_gene: TRBJ2-1; v_gene: TRBV7-2; d_gene: TRBD1; abundance: NA; CDR3aa: CASRRLGTDASGQFF; CDR3nt: TGTGCCAGCAGGCGACTCGGGACAGACGCCAGCGGGCAGTTCTTC
j_gene: TRBJ2-3; v_gene: TRBV4-3; d_gene: NA; abundance: many; CDR3aa: CASSQDLRETDTQYF; CDR3nt: TGCGCCAGCAGCCAAGATCTGAGGGAAACAGATACGCAGTATTTT